This TCR beta chain appears in the sequencing data of a study of high-grade serous ovarian cancer treatment subgroups. Regarding the study as a whole: Different patients shared almost no repertoire; same-patient tumors shared roughly 0.095 to 0.85. Only CDR3 was analyzed; CDR1 and CDR2 were not.

Using immunoSEQ multiplex PCR, the repertoire was profiled, and TCRdb retains in-frame clones only, with some absent. The sample has thousands of clones, nearly 80% seen once. V was shortened by 8 bases and J by 0 bases, with 14 bases between the two germline ends. Germline CDR1 is MNHNS and CDR2 is SASEGT. The CDR3 is 15 residues long. Only a few counts were recorded for this clone. Its antigen is not known. The tumor samples were collected prior to definitive surgery or chemotherapy. Sequenced: tumor tissue. The TCR comes from a human donor with high-grade serous ovarian cancer. The genes are TRBV6-1 and TRBJ1-5, with D maybe TRBD1 (6 bases). The CDR3 sequence: CASCRTVYSNQPQHF. DNA of the CDR3: TGTGCCAGCTGTAGGACAGTCTATAGCAATCAGCCCCAGCATTTT.